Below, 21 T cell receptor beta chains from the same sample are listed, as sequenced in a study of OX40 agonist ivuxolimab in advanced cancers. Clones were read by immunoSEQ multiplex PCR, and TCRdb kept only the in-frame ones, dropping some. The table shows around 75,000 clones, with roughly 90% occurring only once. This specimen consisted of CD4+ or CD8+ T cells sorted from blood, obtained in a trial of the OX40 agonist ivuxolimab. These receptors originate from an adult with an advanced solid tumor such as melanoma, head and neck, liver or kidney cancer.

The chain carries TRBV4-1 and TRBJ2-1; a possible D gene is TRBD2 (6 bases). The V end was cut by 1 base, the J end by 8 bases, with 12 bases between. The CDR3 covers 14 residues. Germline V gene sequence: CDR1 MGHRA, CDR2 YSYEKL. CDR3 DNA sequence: TGCGCCAGCAGCCAAGTAGGGACTCGGGATGAGCAGTTCTTC. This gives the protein CASSQVGTRDEQFF.

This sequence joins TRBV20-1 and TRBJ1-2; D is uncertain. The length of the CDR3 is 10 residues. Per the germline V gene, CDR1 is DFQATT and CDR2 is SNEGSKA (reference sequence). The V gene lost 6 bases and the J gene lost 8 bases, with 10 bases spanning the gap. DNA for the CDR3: TGCAGTGCCGCTCGGAGAGGCTACACCTTC. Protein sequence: CSAARRGYTF.

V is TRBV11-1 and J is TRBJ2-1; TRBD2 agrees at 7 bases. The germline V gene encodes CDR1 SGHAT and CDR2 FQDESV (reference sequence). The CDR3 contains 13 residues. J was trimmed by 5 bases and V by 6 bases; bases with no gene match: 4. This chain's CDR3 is CASSLGRDNEQFF. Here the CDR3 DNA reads TGTGCCAGCAGTCTTGGGAGGGACAATGAGCAGTTCTTC.

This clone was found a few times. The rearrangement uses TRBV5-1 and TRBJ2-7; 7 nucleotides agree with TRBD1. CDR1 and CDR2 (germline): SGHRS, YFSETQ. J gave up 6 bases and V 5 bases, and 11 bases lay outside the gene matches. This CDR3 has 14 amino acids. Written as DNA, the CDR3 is TGCGCCAGCAGTCTCGGACAGGCCAGAGGCGAGCAGTACTTC. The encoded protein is CASSLGQARGEQYF.

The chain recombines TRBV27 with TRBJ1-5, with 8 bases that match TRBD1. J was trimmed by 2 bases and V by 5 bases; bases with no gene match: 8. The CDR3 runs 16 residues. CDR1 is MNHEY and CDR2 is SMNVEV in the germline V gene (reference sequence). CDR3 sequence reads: CASSRQGPYGNQPQHF. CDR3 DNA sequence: TGTGCCAGCAGTCGACAGGGGCCTTATGGCAATCAGCCCCAGCATTTT.

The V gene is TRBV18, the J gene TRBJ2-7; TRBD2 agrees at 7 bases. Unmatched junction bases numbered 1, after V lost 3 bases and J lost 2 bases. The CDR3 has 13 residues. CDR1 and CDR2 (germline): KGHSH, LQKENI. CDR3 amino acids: CASSPSGTYEQYF. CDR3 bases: TGTGCCAGCTCACCCAGCGGGACCTACGAGCAGTACTTC.

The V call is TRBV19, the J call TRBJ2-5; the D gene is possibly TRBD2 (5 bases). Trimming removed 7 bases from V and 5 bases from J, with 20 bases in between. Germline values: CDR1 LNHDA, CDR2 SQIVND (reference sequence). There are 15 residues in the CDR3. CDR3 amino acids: CASTMSPASMETQYF. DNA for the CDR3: TGTGCCAGTACCATGAGTCCGGCTAGCATGGAGACCCAGTACTTC.

For the CDR3, the DNA is TGCGCCAGCAGCCCGACCGGGACTAGCGGCGGCGAGACCCAGTACTTC. It encodes CASSPTGTSGGETQYF. This chain connects TRBV5-1 to TRBJ2-5; TRBD2 matches 11 bases. The CDR3 runs 16 residues. With 4 bases clipped from V and 5 bases from J, the junction kept 10 bases outside the gene matches. CDR1 and CDR2 (germline): SGHRS, YFSETQ.

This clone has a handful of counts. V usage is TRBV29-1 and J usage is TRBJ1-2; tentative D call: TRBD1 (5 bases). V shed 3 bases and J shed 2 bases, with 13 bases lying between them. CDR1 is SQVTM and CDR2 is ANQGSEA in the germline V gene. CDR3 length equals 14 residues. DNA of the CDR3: TGCAGCGTTGATCTCGGGGGGGTGAACTATGGCTACACCTTC. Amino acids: CSVDLGGVNYGYTF.

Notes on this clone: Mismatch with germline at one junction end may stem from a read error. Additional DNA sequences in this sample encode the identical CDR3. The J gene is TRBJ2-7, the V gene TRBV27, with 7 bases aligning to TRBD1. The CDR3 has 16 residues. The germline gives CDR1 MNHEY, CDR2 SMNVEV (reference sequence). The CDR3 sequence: CASSLRRGQGLGEQYF. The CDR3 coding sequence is TGCGCCAGCAGTTTACGAAGGGGGCAAGGACTCGGGGAGCAGTACTTC.

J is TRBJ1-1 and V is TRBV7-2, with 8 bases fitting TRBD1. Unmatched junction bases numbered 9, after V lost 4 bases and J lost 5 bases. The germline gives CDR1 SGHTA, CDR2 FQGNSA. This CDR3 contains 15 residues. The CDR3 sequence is CASSSLTGGVTEAFF. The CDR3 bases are TGTGCCAGCAGCTCTCTTACAGGGGGAGTTACTGAAGCTTTCTTT.

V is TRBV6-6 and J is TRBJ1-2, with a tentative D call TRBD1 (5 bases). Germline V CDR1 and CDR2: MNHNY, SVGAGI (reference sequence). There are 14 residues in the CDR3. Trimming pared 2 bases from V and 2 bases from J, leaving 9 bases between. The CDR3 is CASSYQGRNYGYTF. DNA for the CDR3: TGTGCCAGCAGTTACCAGGGCCGCAACTATGGCTACACCTTC.

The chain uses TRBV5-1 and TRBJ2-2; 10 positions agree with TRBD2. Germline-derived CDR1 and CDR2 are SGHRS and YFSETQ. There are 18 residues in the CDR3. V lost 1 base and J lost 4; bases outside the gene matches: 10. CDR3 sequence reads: CASSLLASGSQGTGELFF. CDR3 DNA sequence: TGCGCCAGCAGCTTGTTAGCTAGCGGGAGTCAGGGCACCGGGGAGCTGTTTTTT.

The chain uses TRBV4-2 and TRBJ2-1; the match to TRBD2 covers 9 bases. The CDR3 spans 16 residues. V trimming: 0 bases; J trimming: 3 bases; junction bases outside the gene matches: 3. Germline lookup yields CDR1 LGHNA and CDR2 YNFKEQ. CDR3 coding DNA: TGTGCCAGCAGCCAAGATCCTAGCGGGATCTACAATGAGCAGTTCTTC. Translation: CASSQDPSGIYNEQFF.

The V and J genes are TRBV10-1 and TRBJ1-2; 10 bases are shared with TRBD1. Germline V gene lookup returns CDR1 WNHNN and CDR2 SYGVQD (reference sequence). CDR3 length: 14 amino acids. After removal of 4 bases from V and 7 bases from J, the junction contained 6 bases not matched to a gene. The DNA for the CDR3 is TGCGCCAGCAGTGCGAGGGACAGGGGCCGTGGCTACACCTTC. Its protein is CASSARDRGRGYTF.

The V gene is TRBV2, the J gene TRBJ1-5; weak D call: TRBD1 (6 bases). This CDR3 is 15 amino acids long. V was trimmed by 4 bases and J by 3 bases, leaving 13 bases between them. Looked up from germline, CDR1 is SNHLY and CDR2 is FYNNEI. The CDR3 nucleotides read TGTGCCAGCAGTGGTGACAGGTTTGCCAATCAGCCCCAGCATTTT. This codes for CASSGDRFANQPQHF.

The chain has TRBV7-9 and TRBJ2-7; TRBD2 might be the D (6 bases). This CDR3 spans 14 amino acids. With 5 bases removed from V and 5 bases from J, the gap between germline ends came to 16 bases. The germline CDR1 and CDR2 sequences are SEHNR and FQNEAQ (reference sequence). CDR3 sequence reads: CASSRGGTVHEQYF. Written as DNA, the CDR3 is TGTGCCAGCAGCAGAGGAGGGACCGTCCACGAGCAGTACTTC.

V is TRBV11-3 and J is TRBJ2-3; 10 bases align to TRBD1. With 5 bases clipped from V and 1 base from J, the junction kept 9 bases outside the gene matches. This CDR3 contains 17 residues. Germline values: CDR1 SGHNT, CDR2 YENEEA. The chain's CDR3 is CASSRGQGIGGTDTQYF. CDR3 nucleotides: TGTGCCAGCAGCCGGGGACAGGGGATCGGCGGCACAGATACGCAGTATTTT.

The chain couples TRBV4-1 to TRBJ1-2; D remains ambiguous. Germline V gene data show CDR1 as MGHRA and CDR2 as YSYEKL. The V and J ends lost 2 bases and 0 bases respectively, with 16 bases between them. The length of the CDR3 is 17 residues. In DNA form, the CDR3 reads TGCGCCAGCAGCCAACCGCGGGTCACAGTAGCTAACTATGGCTACACCTTC. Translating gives CASSQPRVTVANYGYTF.

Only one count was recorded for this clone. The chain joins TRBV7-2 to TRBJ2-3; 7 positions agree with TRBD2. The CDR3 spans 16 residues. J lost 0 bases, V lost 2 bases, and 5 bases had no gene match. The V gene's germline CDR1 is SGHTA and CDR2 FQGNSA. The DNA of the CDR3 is TGTGCCAGCAGCTTAACGGGAGGATCTAGCACAGATACGCAGTATTTT. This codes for CASSLTGGSSTDTQYF.

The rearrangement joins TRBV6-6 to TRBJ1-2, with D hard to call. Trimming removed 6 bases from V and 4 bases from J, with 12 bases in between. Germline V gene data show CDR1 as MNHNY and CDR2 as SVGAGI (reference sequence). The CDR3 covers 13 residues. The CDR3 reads CASSPGLSYGYTF. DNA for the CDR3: TGTGCCAGCAGCCCGGGGTTATCCTATGGCTACACCTTC.